These 14 T cell receptor beta chains were sequenced from one sample in a study of T cells in narcolepsy. The assay was immunoSEQ multiplex PCR, and TCRdb's table has in-frame clones only and misses some. The sample shows 30,000 to 40,000 clones, about 80% of them seen only once. The sequencing input was memory (CD45RA-) CD4+ T cells from blood. The origin of the receptors is a human donor in good health.

The gene calls are TRBV6-5 and TRBJ1-3; 8 bases are a match to TRBD1. The germline V gene encodes CDR1 MNHEY and CDR2 SVGAGI. The CDR3 consists of 13 residues. Trimming removed 9 bases from V and 3 bases from J; junction bases left unmatched: 4. DNA for the CDR3: TGTGCCAGTCAGGGGGCGGTTGGAAACACCATATATTTT. This sequence encodes CASQGAVGNTIYF.

In this sample, this clone turned up once. The rearrangement joins TRBV7-2 to TRBJ2-7, with D perhaps matching TRBD2 (5 bases). The CDR3 is made up of 13 amino acids. Trimming cost V 1 base and J 3 bases, with 7 bases left between them. CDR1 and CDR2 from the germline V gene are SGHTA and FQGNSA. The CDR3 nucleotides are TGTGCCAGCAGCTTAGGACGGGGCTACGAGCAGTACTTC. It translates to CASSLGRGYEQYF.

The J gene is TRBJ2-1, the V gene TRBV15; D is unclear. The germline V gene encodes CDR1 LNHNV and CDR2 YYDKDF (reference sequence). Deletions cut 1 base from V and 6 bases from J, with 7 bases between. The CDR3 extends over 13 amino acids. Written as DNA, the CDR3 is TGTGCCACCAGCAGAGTGTACGGCAATGAGCAGTTCTTC. Residues: CATSRVYGNEQFF. Together with reference TRBV15 and TRBJ2-1, the CDR3 gives the full variable domain: DAMVIQNPRYQVTQFGKPVTLSCSQTLNHNVMYWYQQKSSQAPKLLFHYYDKDFNNEADTPDNFQSRRPNTSFCFLDIRSPGLGDTAMYLCATSRVYGNEQFFGPGTRLTVL.

CDR3 in amino acids: CASTSGGQTEAFF. The CDR3 region has the DNA TGTGCCAGTACTTCAGGGGGTCAGACTGAAGCTTTCTTT. This rearrangement joins TRBV7-2 to TRBJ1-1, with TRBD1 identical over 7 bases. The junction had 9 bases not matched to a gene; V was cut back by 9 bases and J by 5 bases. The germline gives CDR1 SGHTA, CDR2 FQGNSA. CDR3 size: 13 residues.

This clone was seen a handful of times. The V call is TRBV25-1, the J call TRBJ1-1; D is possibly TRBD1 (6 bases). V lost 7 bases to trimming and J lost 0 bases, with 15 bases between them. CDR1 MGHDK and CDR2 SYGVNS come from the germline V gene. CDR3 length: 15 amino acids. CDR3 residues: CASIDLQGMNTEAFF. Written as DNA, the CDR3 is TGTGCCAGCATCGACCTGCAGGGGATGAACACTGAAGCTTTCTTT.

This clone was recorded only once. The chain recombines TRBV30 with TRBJ1-1; tentative D call: TRBD1 (5 bases). The CDR3 covers 12 residues. The V end lost 2 bases, the J end lost 6 bases, and 10 bases lay between the germline ends. The germline V gene encodes CDR1 GTSNPN and CDR2 SVGIG (reference sequence). CDR3 in DNA: TGTGCCTGGAGTAACTTGGGGGCTGAAGCTTTCTTT. It encodes CAWSNLGAEAFF. The complete variable domain, with remaining parts taken from reference TRBV30 and TRBJ1-1, reads SQTIHQWPATLVQPVGSPLSLECTVEGTSNPNLYWYRQAAGRGLQLLFYSVGIGQISSEVPQNLSASRPQDRQFILSSKKLLLSDSGFYLCAWSNLGAEAFFGQGTRLTVV.

The chain carries TRBV27 and TRBJ2-1; D gene ambiguous. Germline-derived CDR1 and CDR2 are MNHEY and SMNVEV (reference sequence). V was clipped by 2 bases and J by 2 bases, with 16 bases between them. The length of the CDR3 is 17 residues. The DNA for the CDR3 is TGTGCCAGCAGTTTAGAAACGGCTAGGCTGACCTACAATGAGCAGTTCTTC. Its protein product is CASSLETARLTYNEQFF.

The J gene is TRBJ1-1, the V gene TRBV19; the D gene is possibly TRBD1 (6 bases). The CDR3 totals 13 residues. With 8 bases removed from V and 1 base from J, the gap between germline ends came to 11 bases. Looked up from germline, CDR1 is LNHDA and CDR2 is SQIVND (reference sequence). The CDR3 DNA reads TGTGCCAGTCAACAGGGAGAGAACACTGAAGCTTTCTTT. Residues: CASQQGENTEAFF.

J is TRBJ2-2 and V is TRBV11-2; weak D call: TRBD2 (6 bases). V lost 5 bases to trimming and J lost 2 bases, with 9 bases between them. Germline CDR1 reads SGHAT; CDR2 reads FQNNGV. The CDR3 is made up of 14 amino acids. This CDR3 is CASSRGLNTGELFF. CDR3 DNA sequence: TGTGCCAGCAGCCGGGGACTTAACACCGGGGAGCTGTTTTTT.

This chain links TRBV21-1 with TRBJ1-5; the table's D gene call, TRBD1, was not cross checked with the DNA. TRBV21-1 is reported as a pseudogene. The CDR3 extends over 15 amino acids. The CDR3 protein is CASSSGTGLNQPQHF. CDR3 coding DNA: TGTGCCAGCAGCTCCGGGACAGGGTTAAACCAGCCCCAGCATTTT.

The V gene is TRBV6-5, the J gene TRBJ2-7; tentatively, D is TRBD1 (6 bases). The CDR3 length is 15 residues. V was trimmed by 7 bases and J by 3 bases, leaving 19 bases between them. Per the germline V gene, CDR1 is MNHEY and CDR2 is SVGAGI. The CDR3 region is CASTPGQGRLYEQYF. CDR3 in DNA: TGTGCCAGCACCCCGGGCCAGGGGAGACTCTACGAGCAGTACTTC.

The chain has TRBV5-8 and TRBJ2-5; 9 bases are a match to TRBD2. The CDR3 contains 16 residues. V gave up 0 bases and J gave up 3 bases; unmatched junction bases: 6. CDR1 SGHTS and CDR2 YDEGEE come from the germline V gene. The DNA for the CDR3 is TGTGCCAGCAGCTTGGGTAGCGGGGGCCCCGAAGAGACCCAGTACTTC. Translation: CASSLGSGGPEETQYF.

The V and J genes are TRBV19 and TRBJ2-5, with 7 bases matching TRBD1. The CDR3 loop spans 14 amino acids. Germline-derived CDR1 and CDR2 are LNHDA and SQIVND (reference sequence). V lost 5 bases and J lost 1; bases outside the gene matches: 4. DNA of the CDR3: TGTGCCAGTAGTCAGACAGGGACCCAAGAGACCCAGTACTTC. Its protein is CASSQTGTQETQYF.

J is TRBJ1-3 and V is TRBV6-5, with D unclear. The CDR3 has 14 residues. Trimming cost V 2 bases and J 2 bases, with 7 bases left between them. CDR1 and CDR2 (germline): MNHEY, SVGAGI. The CDR3 DNA is TGTGCCAGCAGTTACGGTGGGACTGGAAACACCATATATTTT. Amino acid sequence: CASSYGGTGNTIYF.